The 21 T cell receptor beta chains presented below share a single source sample, sequenced in a study of blood T cells in healthy people across ages. Through a sample-barcoded 5' primer and a J-beta primer mix, a second PCR was run for roughly 7 to 11 cycles. Each CDR3 protein is one row after TCRdb ran MiXCR on the 5' RACE reads. The table has about 1.6 million distinct CDR3 sequences, 34% seen once; the top ten hold 11%. Sequencing input: blood. All receptors derive from a woman aged 30 to 39 in good health.

The rearrangement uses TRBV20-1 and TRBJ2-7; D is undetermined. CDR1 and CDR2 from the germline V gene are DFQATT and SNEGSKA (reference sequence). The CDR3 extends over 14 amino acids. Trimming removed 0 bases at V and 2 bases at J, with 11 bases between. The CDR3 nucleotides are TGCAGTGCTAGAGATCTCGGAAGCACCTACGAGCAGTACTTC. As protein: CSARDLGSTYEQYF.

Only one count was recorded for this clonotype. This chain uses TRBV7-3 with TRBJ2-3, with 9 bases that match TRBD2. Trimming removed 7 bases from V and 4 bases from J; junction bases left unmatched: 9. The length of the CDR3 is 15 residues. Germline V lookup: CDR1 SGHTA, CDR2 FQGTGA. The CDR3 DNA is TGTGCCAGCACCCTTGGCGGGGGGGTTTCAGATACGCAGTATTTT. It yields the protein CASTLGGGVSDTQYF.

This clonotype was seen a few times. V gene TRBV28 combines with J gene TRBJ2-5, with D perhaps matching TRBD2 (6 bases). V lost 3 bases and J lost 4, with 12 bases in between. Looked up from germline, CDR1 is MDHEN and CDR2 is SYDVKM. The CDR3 is made up of 14 amino acids. In DNA, the CDR3 is TGTGCCAGCAGTTTTGGAGGAGGGGTAGAGACCCAGTACTTC. This sequence encodes CASSFGGGVETQYF.

The table lists this clonotype with a few counts. The junction departs from germline at one end; a sequencing error may be responsible. The chain recombines TRBV5-5 with TRBJ1-5; D unclear. Germline V lookup: CDR1 SGHKS, CDR2 YYEKEE (reference sequence). The length of the CDR3 is 14 residues. In nucleotides, the CDR3 is TGTACCAGCAGCTTGGCAGCTAGCAATCAGCCCCAGCATTTT. This encodes CTSSLAASNQPQHF.

Ten or more counts support this clonotype. The V gene is TRBV20-1, the J gene TRBJ2-3; D is perhaps TRBD1 or TRBD2 (7 bases each). This CDR3 is 17 amino acids long. Germline loops: CDR1 DFQATT, CDR2 SNEGSKA (reference sequence). V shed 1 base and J shed 2 bases, with 19 bases lying between them. The CDR3 DNA sequence: TGCAGTGCTAGAGCATGGGGAGGGGGCCTGGTCACAGATACGCAGTATTTT. Translated, it gives CSARAWGGGLVTDTQYF.

This clonotype was found a few times. This sequence joins TRBV9 and TRBJ2-1, with 14 nucleotides matching TRBD2. The V and J ends lost 4 bases and 8 bases, in that order; junction bases with no gene match: 8. The germline V gene encodes CDR1 SGDLS and CDR2 YYNGEE. The length of the CDR3 is 16 residues. The CDR3 coding sequence is TGTGCCAGCAGCTTTGGGACTAGCGGGAGAGATGATGAGCAGTTCTTC. Translation gives CASSFGTSGRDDEQFF. Combining the CDR3 with reference TRBV9 and TRBJ2-1 gives the whole variable domain DSGVTQTPKHLITATGQRVTLRCSPRSGDLSVYWYQQSLDQGLQFLIQYYNGEERAKGNILERFSAQQFPDLHSELNLSSLELGDSALYFCASSFGTSGRDDEQFFGPGTRLTVL.

This clonotype was counted only a few times. The genes are TRBV29-1 and TRBJ2-1; D is uncertain. In germline, CDR1 is SQVTM, CDR2 ANQGSEA. There are 12 residues in the CDR3. V lost 6 bases and J 2 bases, leaving 8 bases between the germline ends. The CDR3 here is CSVYIPYNEQFF. The CDR3 nucleotides read TGCAGCGTCTATATACCCTACAATGAGCAGTTCTTC.

This chain connects TRBV9 to TRBJ2-3; the D gene is possibly TRBD2 (6 bases). The germline V gene has CDR1 SGDLS and CDR2 YYNGEE. This CDR3 spans 16 amino acids. The V end was cut by 0 bases, the J end by 2 bases, with 13 bases between. CDR3 sequence (DNA): TGTGCCAGCAGCGTAGGGGACTCACGTCACACAGATACGCAGTATTTT. Translation gives CASSVGDSRHTDTQYF.

This clonotype turned up a few times. The chain couples TRBV4-1 to TRBJ1-5, with unresolved D. V shed 1 base and J shed 5 bases, with 12 bases lying between them. This CDR3 comprises 15 residues. CDR1 is MGHRA and CDR2 is YSYEKL in the germline V gene. CDR3: CASSQVLFGDQPQHF. The CDR3 DNA reads TGCGCCAGCAGCCAAGTTTTATTTGGGGATCAGCCCCAGCATTTT.

This clonotype was observed a handful of times. This chain links TRBV27 with TRBJ2-2; 8 bases agree with TRBD1. CDR3 size: 12 residues. The ends lost 7 bases at V and 7 bases at J; junction bases unmatched: 2. Germline V lookup: CDR1 MNHEY, CDR2 SMNVEV (reference sequence). The CDR3 sequence is CASTTGVGELFF. The CDR3 DNA reads as TGTGCCAGCACGACAGGGGTCGGGGAGCTGTTTTTT.

The V gene is TRBV20-1, the J gene TRBJ2-3; TRBD2 matches 11 bases. CDR3 length equals 15 residues. J lost 6 bases, V lost 2 bases, and 7 bases had no gene match. Germline CDR1 DFQATT, CDR2 SNEGSKA (reference sequence). The CDR3 DNA sequence: TGCAGTGCTAGACTACTAGCGGGGGAATTTGATACGCAGTATTTT. Protein: CSARLLAGEFDTQYF.

The rearrangement links TRBV6-2 or TRBV6-3 to TRBJ2-7; 9 nucleotides agree with TRBD2. The V and J ends lost 4 bases and 2 bases, in that order; junction bases with no gene match: 6. The CDR3 totals 15 residues. Germline V gives CDR1 MNHEY, CDR2 SVGEGT. The DNA for the CDR3 is TGTGCCAGCAGTTCCCGGACTAGCGCAACCTACGAGCAGTACTTC. It translates to CASSSRTSATYEQYF.

Comment on this clonotype: This may stem from a read error, because a much larger clone lies one nucleotide away. This chain joins TRBV29-1 and TRBJ2-1, with 8 bases identical to TRBD1. Per germline, CDR1 SQVTM and CDR2 ANQGSEA. This CDR3 region has 14 residues. This chain's CDR3 is CCVEEGTGFNEQFF. The DNA for the CDR3 is TGCTGCGTTGAAGAAGGGACAGGCTTCAATGAGCAGTTCTTC.

The chain links TRBV7-2 to TRBJ2-7; D possibly corresponds to TRBD1 (6 bases). This CDR3 comprises 16 residues. Germline CDR1 SGHTA, CDR2 FQGNSA. The V end was cut by 2 bases, the J end by 9 bases, with 23 bases between. The CDR3 is CASSLTAGAGVVRQYF. The DNA for the CDR3 is TGTGCCAGCAGCTTAACAGCTGGGGCAGGGGTGGTCAGGCAGTACTTC.

V usage is TRBV5-6 and J usage is TRBJ2-3, with TRBD1 matching over 7 bases. This CDR3 is built from 15 residues. CDR1 SGHDT and CDR2 YYEEEE come from the germline V gene. The ends lost 4 bases at V and 4 bases at J; junction bases unmatched: 9. CDR3 nucleotide sequence: TGTGCCAGCAGCCCAGGGGGTGGAAGGCCAGATACGCAGTATTTT. Its protein product is CASSPGGGRPDTQYF.

This clonotype was counted at least ten times. This sequence joins TRBV6-6 and TRBJ1-1; D ambiguous. Germline lookup yields CDR1 MNHNY and CDR2 SVGAGI (reference sequence). V lost 0 bases, J lost 0 bases, and 8 bases lay in between. The length of the CDR3 is 15 residues. CDR3 nucleotides: TGTGCCAGCAGTTACTCCGTCAAGATGAACACTGAAGCTTTCTTT. The encoded protein is CASSYSVKMNTEAFF.

The rearrangement links TRBV27 to TRBJ2-3, with D perhaps matching TRBD1 (5 bases). V was shortened by 8 bases and J by 0 bases, with 18 bases between the two germline ends. Germline assignment: CDR1 MNHEY and CDR2 SMNVEV (reference sequence). The CDR3 covers 16 residues. CDR3 protein: CASGDLGAESTDTQYF. For the CDR3, the DNA is TGTGCCAGCGGAGACTTAGGGGCAGAGAGCACAGATACGCAGTATTTT.

This clonotype came up a few times. The genes are TRBV19 and TRBJ2-2; unclear D gene. Per the germline V gene, CDR1 is LNHDA and CDR2 is SQIVND (reference sequence). V lost 4 bases, J lost 4 bases, and 13 bases lay in between. The CDR3 has 15 amino acids. The chain's CDR3 is CASSTIDRFTGELFF. The CDR3, as DNA: TGTGCCAGTAGTACCATTGACCGATTCACCGGGGAGCTGTTTTTT.

The chain is built from TRBV30 and TRBJ1-2, with D hard to call. CDR3 size: 12 residues. Germline-derived CDR1 and CDR2 are GTSNPN and SVGIG (reference sequence). V shed 3 bases and J shed 8 bases, with 13 bases lying between them. Here the CDR3 DNA reads TGTGCCTGGAGGGATGGATGGAGGGGCTACACCTTC. As protein: CAWRDGWRGYTF.

The rearrangement uses TRBV20-1 and TRBJ1-6; D may be TRBD1 (6 bases). Deletions cut 0 bases from V and 9 bases from J, with 18 bases between. The CDR3 runs 16 residues. CDR1 is DFQATT, CDR2 SNEGSKA, per germline (reference sequence). CDR3 in amino acids: CSARDPGQRSVSPLHF. DNA of the CDR3: TGCAGTGCTAGAGACCCCGGACAGCGGTCTGTTTCACCCCTCCACTTT.

This clonotype was seen a handful of times. The chain links TRBV20-1 to TRBJ2-5, with 8 nucleotides matching TRBD2. This CDR3 is built from 13 residues. Per germline, CDR1 DFQATT and CDR2 SNEGSKA (reference sequence). Unmatched junction bases numbered 3, after V lost 6 bases and J lost 0 bases. In nucleotides, the CDR3 is TGCAGTGCGTTAGCGGGGAACCAAGAGACCCAGTACTTC. It specifies CSALAGNQETQYF.